The present TCR beta chain was sequenced within a study of IL-32 and malignant T cell survival in cutaneous lymphoma (dated by TCRdb to the early 2020s). About the investigation overall: Whether the surviving TCR Vbeta+ T cells in IL-32 cultures were the malignant clone rather than benign T cells sharing that Vbeta was tested by high-throughput TCR sequencing. Samples from two CTCL donors were studied by high-throughput TCR sequencing, and IL-32beta was confirmed to support malignant T cell survival in vitro.

Genomic DNA was extracted with the QIAamp DNA Mini kit and profiled by immunoSEQ using roughly 100-450 ng of DNA template. The table comes from immuneACCESS by way of TCRdb, which keeps in-frame sequences with V and J called. Part of the clones is missing from these tables; in studies checked, under half for an unresolved V gene and the rest for unknown reasons. The sample profile shows around 2,000 clones; 82% of them were found once. Together, the top ten hold roughly three fifths of the sample. Findings and caveats that apply to the study as a whole: By inducing large CD14+ antigen-presenting cells that reduced apoptosis, IL-32beta appeared to support the survival of malignant T cells in vitro. Persistence of malignant T cell TCRs after in vitro culture with IL-32beta was shown by TCR sequencing. The methods did not state the exact culture duration for the TCR-sequenced samples. The kinetics of enhanced malignant T cell survival in culture differed somewhat between CTCL blood donors.

Concerning this clone: What antigen it recognizes has not been identified. No base quality information exists; no much larger clone differs at one position.

Blood samples came from patients with leukemic cutaneous T cell lymphoma (Sezary syndrome) treated at a US cutaneous lymphoma program. Peripheral blood mononuclear cells were isolated from patient blood by Ficoll centrifugation. V is shortened by 6 bases, J by 0 bases, and the region joining them spans 14 bases. CDR1 MNHEY and CDR2 SMNVEV are derived from the germline V gene (reference sequence). The CDR3 spans 15 residues, from the cysteine through the phenylalanine. The read is trimmed to its CDR3 DNA, 45 bases read in frame from base 1. The TCR comes from a human donor with cutaneous T cell lymphoma. The chain was built from TRBV27 and TRBJ1-1, with TRBD1 perhaps the D gene, on 5 matching bases. This sample comprised blood, obtained on day 0. The CDR3 region has the sequence CASRPGWGMNTEAFF. The nucleotide sequence reads as follows: TGTGCCAGCAGACCGGGGTGGGGCATGAACACTGAAGCTTTCTTT.